The 27 T cell receptor beta chains below were found in one sample sequenced in a study of T cell responses to AZD1222 COVID-19 vaccine. TCRdb keeps only in-frame clones here, not all; method: immunoSEQ multiplex PCR. The data hold 90,000 to 120,000 clones, with 70% to 90% observed a single time. The sample here was peripheral blood, taken 28 days after the second AZD1222 dose. The receptors come from an adult who received the AZD1222 COVID-19 vaccine.

The chain links TRBV30 to TRBJ1-1; D gene uncertain. Germline V gene data show CDR1 as GTSNPN and CDR2 as SVGIG (reference sequence). V dropped 2 bases and J dropped 3 bases, with 13 bases sitting between them. This CDR3 comprises 14 residues. CDR3: CAWSLSLGYTEAFF. For the CDR3, the DNA is TGTGCCTGGAGTCTCAGTCTAGGATACACTGAAGCTTTCTTT. The full variable domain, completed using reference TRBV30 and TRBJ1-1, is SQTIHQWPATLVQPVGSPLSLECTVEGTSNPNLYWYRQAAGRGLQLLFYSVGIGQISSEVPQNLSASRPQDRQFILSSKKLLLSDSGFYLCAWSLSLGYTEAFFGQGTRLTVV.

V usage is TRBV7-9 and J usage is TRBJ2-7; D ambiguous. With 5 bases removed from V and 3 bases from J, the gap between germline ends came to 14 bases. CDR1 SEHNR and CDR2 FQNEAQ come from the germline V gene (reference sequence). The CDR3 runs 14 residues. The CDR3, as DNA: TGTGCCAGCAGCCATGCCGCAGAGAGCTACGAGCAGTACTTC. Its translation is CASSHAAESYEQYF.

The genes are TRBV19 and TRBJ2-5, with a possible D match to TRBD1 (5 bases). This CDR3 has 15 amino acids. Trimming cost V 5 bases and J 0 bases, with 13 bases left between them. CDR1 LNHDA and CDR2 SQIVND come from the germline V gene (reference sequence). CDR3 DNA: TGTGCCAGTAGTCCCCAGGGCCAGAACCAAGAGACCCAGTACTTC. Protein: CASSPQGQNQETQYF.

V is TRBV7-2 and J is TRBJ1-5; TRBD1 aligns across 8 bases. CDR1 and CDR2 (germline): SGHTA, FQGNSA. Trimming cost V 4 bases and J 5 bases; bases outside gene matches: 1. This CDR3 is 13 amino acids long. The DNA of the CDR3 is TGTGCCAGCAGCTACAGGGGGGATCAGCCCCAGCATTTT. Translating gives CASSYRGDQPQHF.

The genes are TRBV7-9 and TRBJ1-4, with TRBD1 identical over 7 bases. The CDR3 is 18 residues long. The germline V gene has CDR1 SEHNR and CDR2 FQNEAQ (reference sequence). The ends lost 2 bases at V and 7 bases at J; junction bases unmatched: 16. In DNA form, the CDR3 reads TGTGCCAGCAGCTTAACATGGGGCAGACAGGGTGAAAGTGAAAAACTGTTTTTT. It translates to CASSLTWGRQGESEKLFF.

This chain links TRBV19 with TRBJ2-6, with D possibly matching TRBD2 (5 bases). Germline CDR1 reads LNHDA; CDR2 reads SQIVND (reference sequence). The CDR3 totals 15 residues. V gave up 9 bases and J gave up 2 bases, with 14 bases separating them. The CDR3 reads CASLGGKPGANVLTF. For the CDR3, the DNA is TGTGCCAGCCTAGGAGGCAAGCCTGGGGCCAACGTCCTGACTTTC.

The sample holds a few counts of this clone. The chain joins TRBV7-9 to TRBJ2-7; D uncertain. V was trimmed by 4 bases and J by 3 bases, leaving 10 bases between them. This CDR3 has 13 residues. Germline lookup yields CDR1 SEHNR and CDR2 FQNEAQ (reference sequence). The CDR3 nucleotides are TGTGCCAGCAGCTCACCCAGAAACTACGAGCAGTACTTC. Amino acid sequence: CASSSPRNYEQYF.

The chain combines TRBV14 with TRBJ1-2; D unclear. Per germline, CDR1 SGHDN and CDR2 FVKESK. The CDR3 contains 18 residues. V lost 1 base to trimming and J lost 4 bases, with 22 bases between them. CDR3 sequence reads: CASSQAPLMLGLPYGYTF. CDR3 nucleotides: TGTGCCAGCAGCCAAGCCCCCCTAATGTTAGGGCTTCCCTATGGCTACACCTTC.

This CDR3 is CATSDPTGIVAFF. In DNA form, the CDR3 reads TGTGCCACCAGTGATCCAACAGGGATTGTAGCTTTCTTT. This chain connects TRBV24-1 to TRBJ1-1; the D gene is possibly TRBD1 (6 bases). Germline CDR1 KGHDR, CDR2 SFDVKD. Between the trimmed V and J ends, which lost 3 bases and 10 bases, there was a span of 14 bases. The CDR3 runs to 13 residues.

This clone occurred once. V usage is TRBV7-6 and J usage is TRBJ1-5; possible D gene TRBD1, 6 bases. Germline lookup yields CDR1 SGHVS and CDR2 FNYEAQ. The CDR3 is 14 residues long. V lost 2 bases to trimming and J lost 6 bases, with 11 bases between them. In nucleotides, the CDR3 is TGTGCCAGCAGCTTACAACAGGGAGGTCAGCCCCAGCATTTT. Protein: CASSLQQGGQPQHF.

The chain uses TRBV18 and TRBJ1-2; TRBD1 matches at 9 bases. Per germline, CDR1 KGHSH and CDR2 LQKENI. After removal of 3 bases from V and 7 bases from J, the junction contained 6 bases not matched to a gene. This CDR3 is 14 amino acids long. Here the CDR3 DNA reads TGTGCCAGCTCACCCCCTTACAGGGGGCTTGGCTACACCTTC. Protein product: CASSPPYRGLGYTF.

This rearrangement joins TRBV29-1 to TRBJ1-1, with D possibly being TRBD1 (6 bases). With 3 bases removed from V and 0 bases from J, the gap between germline ends came to 11 bases. The CDR3 extends over 14 amino acids. Per the germline V gene, CDR1 is SQVTM and CDR2 is ANQGSEA. The CDR3 here is CSVESGQMNTEAFF. CDR3 nucleotide sequence: TGCAGCGTTGAGAGCGGACAGATGAACACTGAAGCTTTCTTT.

The CDR3 bases are TGTGCCAGCAGCGCTCGGGACAGATTGGAAGAGACCCAGTACTTC. Its translation: CASSARDRLEETQYF. This chain joins TRBV9 and TRBJ2-5; the match to TRBD1 covers 7 bases. CDR1 and CDR2 from the germline V gene are SGDLS and YYNGEE. The V gene end was trimmed by 3 bases and the J gene end by 3 bases; junction bases not matched to a gene: 8. The length of the CDR3 is 15 residues.

The chain carries TRBV28 and TRBJ1-2; no clear D. Germline lookup yields CDR1 MDHEN and CDR2 SYDVKM. V gave up 2 bases and J gave up 3 bases, with 22 bases separating them. The CDR3 sequence is 18 residues long. CDR3 region: CASSLMSVKGLIDYGYTF. For the CDR3, the DNA is TGTGCCAGCAGTTTAATGAGCGTTAAGGGATTAATTGACTATGGCTACACCTTC.

The chain recombines TRBV28 with TRBJ2-7, with TRBD1 matching over 12 bases. Trimming at V came to 4 bases and at J to 4 bases, leaving 2 bases not matched to a gene. The CDR3 has 14 amino acids. Germline V gene data show CDR1 as MDHEN and CDR2 as SYDVKM. The CDR3 sequence is CASSWDRGLYEQYF. CDR3 sequence (DNA): TGTGCCAGCAGTTGGGACAGGGGGCTTTACGAGCAGTACTTC.

This rearrangement joins TRBV5-6 to TRBJ2-1; either TRBD1 or TRBD2 may fit D (6 bases each). V was pared by 0 bases and J by 0 bases, with 16 bases between. The germline gives CDR1 SGHDT, CDR2 YYEEEE. CDR3 size: 18 residues. CDR3 in amino acids: CASSLGGLAQSSYNEQFF. CDR3 bases: TGTGCCAGCAGCTTGGGGGGGCTAGCGCAGAGCTCCTACAATGAGCAGTTCTTC.

The rearrangement uses TRBV2 and TRBJ1-2, with 8 bases lining up with TRBD1. Germline values: CDR1 SNHLY, CDR2 FYNNEI. This CDR3 contains 13 residues. V shed 6 bases, J shed 7 bases, and the junction held 7 bases outside the gene matches. CDR3: CASRGRGQFGYTF. In DNA form, the CDR3 reads TGTGCCAGCAGGGGCAGGGGGCAATTTGGCTACACCTTC.

The CDR3 loop reads CASSLGGASYEQYF. For the CDR3, the DNA is TGCGCCAGCAGCTTGGGAGGGGCCTCCTACGAGCAGTACTTC. The V and J genes are TRBV5-1 and TRBJ2-7; TRBD1 or TRBD2 may be the D gene (5 bases each). The CDR3 is 14 residues long. Germline assignment: CDR1 SGHRS and CDR2 YFSETQ. V dropped 0 bases and J dropped 0 bases, with 7 bases sitting between them.

V gene TRBV15 combines with J gene TRBJ1-5; the D gene is possibly TRBD1 (6 bases). This CDR3 comprises 14 residues. The germline V gene has CDR1 LNHNV and CDR2 YYDKDF (reference sequence). Trimming removed 0 bases from V and 10 bases from J, with 13 bases in between. As DNA, the CDR3 is TGTGCCACCAGCAGAGATAGGGGGTCTAGTCCCCAGCATTTT. It encodes CATSRDRGSSPQHF.

CDR3 residues: CASSLRLPSGRTDTQYF. The CDR3 DNA sequence: TGCGCCAGCAGCTTGCGTCTACCTAGCGGGAGAACAGATACGCAGTATTTT. The chain links TRBV5-1 to TRBJ2-3, with 10 bases identical to TRBD2. J gave up 3 bases and V 1 base, and 8 bases lay outside the gene matches. The CDR3 runs to 17 residues. Germline CDR1 SGHRS, CDR2 YFSETQ.

This chain connects TRBV29-1 to TRBJ1-1; tentatively, D is TRBD1 (6 bases). Germline V gene data show CDR1 as SQVTM and CDR2 as ANQGSEA. V lost 8 bases to trimming and J lost 1 base, with 11 bases between them. The CDR3 is made up of 12 amino acids. The CDR3 spells CSIRTANTEAFF. The CDR3 coding sequence is TGCAGCATAAGGACAGCGAACACTGAAGCTTTCTTT.

CDR3 sequence: CASSRARTGELFF. For the CDR3, the DNA is TGTGCCAGCAGCCGGGCCCGCACCGGGGAGCTGTTTTTT. The rearrangement joins TRBV12-3 or TRBV12-4 to TRBJ2-2; no firm D call. The V end was cut by 6 bases, the J end by 4 bases, with 9 bases between. This CDR3 contains 13 residues.

V and J are TRBV7-2 and TRBJ2-3; 7 bases agree with TRBD2. The CDR3 runs to 16 residues. From germline, CDR1 is SGHTA and CDR2 FQGNSA. V shed 2 bases and J 2 bases; nucleotides not matched to a gene: 7. DNA for the CDR3: TGTGCCAGCAGCTTATTCCTCACTAGCGCCACAGATACGCAGTATTTT. Translation: CASSLFLTSATDTQYF.

The chain couples TRBV6-2 or TRBV6-3 to TRBJ2-5, with D possibly TRBD2 on 6 matching bases. The CDR3 contains 14 residues. CDR1 is MNHEY, CDR2 SVGEGT, per germline. Trimming pared 3 bases from V and 6 bases from J, leaving 14 bases between. The CDR3 spells CASSYSRLDKTQYF. CDR3 bases: TGTGCCAGCAGTTATAGCCGACTAGATAAGACCCAGTACTTC.

The chain recombines TRBV19 with TRBJ1-1; 7 bases align to TRBD1. Losses at the gene ends were 3 bases for V and 3 bases for J; bases not matched to a gene: 4. The CDR3 covers 14 residues. Germline lookup yields CDR1 LNHDA and CDR2 SQIVND (reference sequence). CDR3 in DNA: TGTGCCAGTAGTATCAGAGACAGGGACACTGAAGCTTTCTTT. Protein: CASSIRDRDTEAFF.

The count of this clone is one. The rearrangement links TRBV3-1 (or the pseudogene TRBV3-2) to TRBJ1-6; D is uncertain. This CDR3 is 17 amino acids long. Trimming removed 4 bases from V and 6 bases from J, with 19 bases in between. CDR1 is LGHDT, CDR2 YNNKEL, per germline (reference sequence). DNA for the CDR3: TGTGCCAGCAGCCTCTTCCCGACTGATATATTTAATTCACCCCTCCACTTT. Translated, it gives CASSLFPTDIFNSPLHF.

This clone was found once. The chain has TRBV11-2 and TRBJ1-3; 10 bases fit TRBD1. Trimming at V came to 6 bases and at J to 3 bases, leaving 5 bases not matched to a gene. Germline CDR1 is SGHAT and CDR2 is FQNNGV. The CDR3 covers 15 residues. DNA of the CDR3: TGTGCCAGCAGGCGTGGGACAGGGGATGGAAACACCATATATTTT. It specifies CASRRGTGDGNTIYF.